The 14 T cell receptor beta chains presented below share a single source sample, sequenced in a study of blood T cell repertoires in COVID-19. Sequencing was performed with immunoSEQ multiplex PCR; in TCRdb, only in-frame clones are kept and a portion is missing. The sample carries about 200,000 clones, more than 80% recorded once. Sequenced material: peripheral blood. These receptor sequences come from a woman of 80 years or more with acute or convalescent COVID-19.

The CDR3 here is CASSLSPGVSTEAFF. The CDR3 bases are TGTGCCAGCAGTTTATCCCCAGGGGTGAGCACTGAAGCTTTCTTT. The V gene is TRBV27, the J gene TRBJ1-1; weak D call: TRBD1 (6 bases). The V and J ends lost 0 bases and 4 bases respectively, with 12 bases between them. The CDR3 consists of 15 residues. Germline V CDR1 and CDR2: MNHEY, SMNVEV (reference sequence).

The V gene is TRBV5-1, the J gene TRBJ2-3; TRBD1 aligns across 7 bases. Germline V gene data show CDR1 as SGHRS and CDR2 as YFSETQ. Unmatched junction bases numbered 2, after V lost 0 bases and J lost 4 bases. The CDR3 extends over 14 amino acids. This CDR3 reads CASSLEGGADTQYF. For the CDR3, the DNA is TGCGCCAGCAGCTTGGAAGGGGGCGCAGATACGCAGTATTTT.

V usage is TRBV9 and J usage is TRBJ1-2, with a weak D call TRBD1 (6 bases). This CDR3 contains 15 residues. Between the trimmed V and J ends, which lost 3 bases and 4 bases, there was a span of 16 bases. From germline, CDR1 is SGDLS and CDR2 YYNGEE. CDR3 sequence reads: CASSASRTVIYGYTF. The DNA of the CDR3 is TGTGCCAGCAGCGCCTCAAGGACAGTCATCTATGGCTACACCTTC. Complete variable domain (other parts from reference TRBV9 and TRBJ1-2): DSGVTQTPKHLITATGQRVTLRCSPRSGDLSVYWYQQSLDQGLQFLIQYYNGEERAKGNILERFSAQQFPDLHSELNLSSLELGDSALYFCASSASRTVIYGYTFGSGTRLTVV.

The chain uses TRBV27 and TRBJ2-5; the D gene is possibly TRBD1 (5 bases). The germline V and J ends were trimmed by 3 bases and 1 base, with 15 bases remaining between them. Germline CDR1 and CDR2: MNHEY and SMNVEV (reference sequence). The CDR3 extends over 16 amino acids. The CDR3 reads CASSFKRDSLQETQYF. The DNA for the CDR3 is TGTGCCAGCAGTTTTAAGAGAGACAGCCTCCAAGAGACCCAGTACTTC.

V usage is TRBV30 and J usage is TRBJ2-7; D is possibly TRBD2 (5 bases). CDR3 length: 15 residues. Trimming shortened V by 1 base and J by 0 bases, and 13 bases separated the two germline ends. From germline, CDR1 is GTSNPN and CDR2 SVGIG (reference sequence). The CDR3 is CAWSGESGYSYEQYF. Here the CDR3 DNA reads TGTGCCTGGAGTGGGGAGAGCGGTTACTCCTACGAGCAGTACTTC.

CDR3 residues: CAWTRGTETQYF. Written as DNA, the CDR3 is TGTGCCTGGACAAGAGGAACAGAGACCCAGTACTTC. The chain carries TRBV30 and TRBJ2-5; D ambiguous. The CDR3 has 12 amino acids. CDR1 is GTSNPN and CDR2 is SVGIG in the germline V gene (reference sequence). The V end was cut by 4 bases, the J end by 4 bases, with 10 bases between. Filled out from reference TRBV30 and TRBJ2-5, the complete variable domain reads SQTIHQWPATLVQPVGSPLSLECTVEGTSNPNLYWYRQAAGRGLQLLFYSVGIGQISSEVPQNLSASRPQDRQFILSSKKLLLSDSGFYLCAWTRGTETQYFGPGTRLLVL.

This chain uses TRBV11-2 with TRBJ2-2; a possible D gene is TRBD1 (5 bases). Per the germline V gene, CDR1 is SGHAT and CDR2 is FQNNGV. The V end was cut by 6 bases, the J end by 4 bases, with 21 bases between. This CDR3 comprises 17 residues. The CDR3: CASRPRLIADSTGELFF. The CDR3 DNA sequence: TGTGCCAGCAGACCCCGACTCATAGCCGACAGCACCGGGGAGCTGTTTTTT.

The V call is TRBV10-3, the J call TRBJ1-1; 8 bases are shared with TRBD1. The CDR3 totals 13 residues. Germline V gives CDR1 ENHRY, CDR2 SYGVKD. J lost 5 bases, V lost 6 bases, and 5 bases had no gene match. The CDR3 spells CAIRTGEITEAFF. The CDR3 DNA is TGTGCCATCAGGACAGGGGAAATAACTGAAGCTTTCTTT.

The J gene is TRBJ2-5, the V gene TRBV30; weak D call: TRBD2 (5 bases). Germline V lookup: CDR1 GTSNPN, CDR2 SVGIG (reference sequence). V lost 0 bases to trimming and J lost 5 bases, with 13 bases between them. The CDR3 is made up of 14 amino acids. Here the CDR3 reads CAWSVQRVGETQYF. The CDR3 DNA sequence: TGTGCCTGGAGTGTACAGAGGGTTGGGGAGACCCAGTACTTC.

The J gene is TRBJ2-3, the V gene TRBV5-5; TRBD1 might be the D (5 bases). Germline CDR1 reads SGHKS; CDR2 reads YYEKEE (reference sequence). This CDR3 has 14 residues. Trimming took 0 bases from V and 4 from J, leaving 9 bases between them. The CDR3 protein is CASSLDQGADTQYF. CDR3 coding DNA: TGTGCCAGCAGCTTGGACCAGGGTGCAGATACGCAGTATTTT.

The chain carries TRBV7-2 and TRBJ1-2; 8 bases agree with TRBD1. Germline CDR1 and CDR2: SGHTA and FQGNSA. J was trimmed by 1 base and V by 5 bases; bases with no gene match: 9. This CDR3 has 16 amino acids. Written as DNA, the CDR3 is TGTGCCAGCAGCCCCGGGACAGGCAAGAATAACTATGGCTACACCTTC. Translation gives CASSPGTGKNNYGYTF.

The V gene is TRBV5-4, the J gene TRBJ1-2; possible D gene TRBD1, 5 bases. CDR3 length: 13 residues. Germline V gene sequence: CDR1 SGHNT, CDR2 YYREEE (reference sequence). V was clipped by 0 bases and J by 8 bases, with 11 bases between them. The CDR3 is CASSLDWGDGYTF. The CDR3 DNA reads TGTGCCAGCAGCTTGGATTGGGGGGACGGCTACACCTTC.

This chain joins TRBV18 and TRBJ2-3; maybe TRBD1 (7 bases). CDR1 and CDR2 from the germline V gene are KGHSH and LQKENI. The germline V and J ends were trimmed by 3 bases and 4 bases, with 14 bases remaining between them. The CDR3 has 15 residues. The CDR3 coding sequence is TGTGCCAGCTCACCCCCAGGGGGGCCAGCAGATACGCAGTATTTT. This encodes CASSPPGGPADTQYF. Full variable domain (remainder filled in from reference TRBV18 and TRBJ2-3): NAGVMQNPRHLVRRRGQEARLRCSPMKGHSHVYWYRQLPEEGLKFMVYLQKENIIDESGMPKERFSAEFPKEGPSILRIQQVVRGDSAAYFCASSPPGGPADTQYFGPGTRLTVL.

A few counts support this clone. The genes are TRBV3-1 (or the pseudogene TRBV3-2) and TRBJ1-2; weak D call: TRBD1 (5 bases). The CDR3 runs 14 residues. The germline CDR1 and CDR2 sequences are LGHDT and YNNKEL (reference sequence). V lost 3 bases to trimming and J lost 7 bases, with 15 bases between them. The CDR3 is CASSQGPGGTGYTF. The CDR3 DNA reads TGTGCCAGCAGCCAGGGACCGGGGGGAACTGGCTACACCTTC.